Shown below are 30 T cell receptor beta chains from a single sample sequenced in a study of blood T cell repertoires in COVID-19. Generated by immunoSEQ multiplex PCR, the TCRdb table keeps only in-frame clones and is missing some. The repertoire holds about 300,000 clones, with around four fifths as singletons. Sequencing was done on a sample of peripheral blood. The receptors come from a woman in her forties or fifties with acute or convalescent COVID-19.

The CDR3, as DNA: TGCGCCAGCAGCGCAGGGACAGGACTTACCTACGAGCAGTACTTC. Residues: CASSAGTGLTYEQYF. The rearrangement uses TRBV5-1 and TRBJ2-7; 8 bases fit TRBD1. CDR3 length: 15 amino acids. Germline V lookup: CDR1 SGHRS, CDR2 YFSETQ. Trimming took 4 bases from V and 2 from J; bases not matched to a gene: 8. The variable domain in full, completed from reference TRBV5-1 and TRBJ2-7, reads KAGVTQTPRYLIKTRGQQVTLSCSPISGHRSVSWYQQTPGQGLQFLFEYFSETQRNKGNFPGRFSGRQFSNSRSEMNVSTLELGDSALYLCASSAGTGLTYEQYFGPGTRLTVT.

The chain carries TRBV25-1 and TRBJ2-3; 7 nucleotides match TRBD2. Trimming cost V 8 bases and J 0 bases; bases outside gene matches: 5. Germline CDR1 is MGHDK and CDR2 is SYGVNS. The CDR3 runs 14 residues. The CDR3 bases are TGTGCCAGCCGCGAGGGAGGGAGCACAGATACGCAGTATTTT. Protein: CASREGGSTDTQYF. Together with reference TRBV25-1 and TRBJ2-3, the CDR3 gives the full variable domain: EADIYQTPRYLVIGTGKKITLECSQTMGHDKMYWYQQDPGMELHLIHYSYGVNSTEKGDLSSESTVSRIRTEHFPLTLESARPSHTSQYLCASREGGSTDTQYFGPGTRLTVL.

This chain connects TRBV4-3 to TRBJ1-2; no clear D. With 0 bases removed from V and 8 bases from J, the gap between germline ends came to 7 bases. The germline CDR1 and CDR2 sequences are LGHNA and YSLEER. CDR3 size: 12 residues. This CDR3 reads CASSQDGIGYTF. In DNA, the CDR3 is TGCGCCAGCAGCCAAGATGGCATCGGCTACACCTTC.

The chain joins TRBV4-1 to TRBJ1-1; D unresolved. CDR3 length: 15 residues. Germline CDR1 reads MGHRA; CDR2 reads YSYEKL. Trimming took off 4 bases at V and 1 base at J, with 13 bases between the two ends. CDR3 bases: TGCGCCAGCAGCCTAAGGGAGACGGGGAACACTGAAGCTTTCTTT. Translated: CASSLRETGNTEAFF.

The chain has TRBV7-9 and TRBJ2-3; 12 positions match TRBD2. Losses at the gene ends were 5 bases for V and 3 bases for J; bases not matched to a gene: 9. The CDR3 totals 17 residues. CDR1 is SEHNR and CDR2 is FQNEAQ in the germline V gene (reference sequence). CDR3 DNA: TGTGCCAGCAGCAAACTAGCGGGAGGTGGCGGGACAGATACGCAGTATTTT. Translated, it gives CASSKLAGGGGTDTQYF. Based on the CDR3 plus reference TRBV7-9 and TRBJ2-3, the full variable domain is DTGVSQNPRHKITKRGQNVTFRCDPISEHNRLYWYRQTLGQGPEFLTYFQNEAQLEKSRLLSDRFSAERPKGSFSTLEIQRTEQGDSAMYLCASSKLAGGGGTDTQYFGPGTRLTVL.

The genes are TRBV7-2 and TRBJ2-3; D uncertain. The V and J ends lost 0 bases and 4 bases respectively, with 11 bases between them. CDR1 SGHTA and CDR2 FQGNSA come from the germline V gene. The CDR3 consists of 15 residues. The CDR3 protein is CASSLASFFSDTQYF. The CDR3 DNA reads TGTGCCAGCAGCTTAGCGTCGTTCTTCTCAGATACGCAGTATTTT.

The J gene is TRBJ1-1, the V gene TRBV5-4; D might be TRBD1 (5 bases). Germline CDR1 and CDR2: SGHNT and YYREEE (reference sequence). This CDR3 spans 14 amino acids. Trimming removed 2 bases from V and 1 base from J, with 9 bases in between. CDR3 bases: TGTGCCAGCAGCTTTTCCGGGGGGAACACTGAAGCTTTCTTT. This codes for CASSFSGGNTEAFF.

The genes are TRBV7-2 and TRBJ1-2; 12 bases agree with TRBD1. V trimming: 5 bases; J trimming: 1 base; junction bases outside the gene matches: 14. The CDR3 consists of 19 residues. Germline CDR1 is SGHTA and CDR2 is FQGNSA. The CDR3 sequence: CASSRGGQGAKSLNYGYTF. The DNA of the CDR3 is TGTGCCAGCAGCCGCGGGGGACAGGGGGCGAAGTCCCTTAACTATGGCTACACCTTC.

The chain joins TRBV25-1 to TRBJ1-2; a weak D match, TRBD1 (5 bases). CDR3 length equals 11 residues. V was clipped by 11 bases and J by 6 bases, with 13 bases between them. Germline CDR1 MGHDK, CDR2 SYGVNS. CDR3 sequence reads: CARDRTNGYTF. The CDR3 nucleotides read TGTGCCCGGGACCGGACTAATGGCTACACCTTC.

The genes are TRBV7-2 and TRBJ1-5; 7 bases align to TRBD1. CDR1 and CDR2 from the germline V gene are SGHTA and FQGNSA. V was clipped by 4 bases and J by 1 base; unmatched bases: 4. The CDR3 has 15 amino acids. CDR3 protein: CASSSGTASNQPQHF. The CDR3 region has the DNA TGTGCCAGCAGCTCCGGGACAGCAAGCAATCAGCCCCAGCATTTT. Combining the CDR3 with reference TRBV7-2 and TRBJ1-5 gives the whole variable domain GAGVSQSPSNKVTEKGKDVELRCDPISGHTALYWYRQSLGQGLEFLIYFQGNSAPDKSGLPSDRFSAERTGGSVSTLTIQRTQQEDSAVYLCASSSGTASNQPQHFGDGTRLSIL.

This clone appeared a few times. The chain employs TRBV3-1 (or the pseudogene TRBV3-2) and TRBJ1-5; TRBD1 is a possible D gene (5 bases). In germline, CDR1 is LGHDT, CDR2 YNNKEL (reference sequence). Trimming stripped 1 base from V and 0 bases from J, with 10 bases between. The CDR3 is 16 amino acids. The CDR3, as DNA: TGTGCCAGCAGCCAAGGGACAACGGTTAGCAATCAGCCCCAGCATTTT. It translates to CASSQGTTVSNQPQHF.

This clone came up a few times. V is TRBV6-5 and J is TRBJ1-1; the D gene is possibly TRBD1 (5 bases). The CDR3 is made up of 12 amino acids. Trimming cost V 7 bases and J 4 bases, with 10 bases left between them. The germline gives CDR1 MNHEY, CDR2 SVGAGI. CDR3 residues: CASITQGTEAFF. The CDR3 coding sequence is TGTGCCAGCATAACCCAGGGCACTGAAGCTTTCTTT.

V and J are TRBV12-5 and TRBJ2-5; weak D call: TRBD2 (7 bases). Germline CDR1 LGHNT, CDR2 FRNRAP. Trimming shortened V by 1 base and J by 4 bases, and 16 bases separated the two germline ends. The length of the CDR3 is 16 residues. CDR3 coding DNA: TGTGCTAGTGGTTTGGGCGGGGGCCCGTCCCTAGAGACCCAGTACTTC. Translation gives CASGLGGGPSLETQYF.

V and J are TRBV5-1 and TRBJ1-1; the D is unclear. With 4 bases removed from V and 1 base from J, the gap between germline ends came to 11 bases. Per the germline V gene, CDR1 is SGHRS and CDR2 is YFSETQ. The CDR3 is 14 residues long. CDR3 nucleotides: TGCGCCAGCAGCCCGCGGTCCGAGAACACTGAAGCTTTCTTT. As protein: CASSPRSENTEAFF.

The J gene is TRBJ1-4, the V gene TRBV6-1, with a weak D call TRBD1 (5 bases). This CDR3 comprises 20 residues. V was trimmed by 3 bases and J by 5 bases, leaving 28 bases between them. Germline V gene data show CDR1 as MNHNS and CDR2 as SASEGT. CDR3 protein: CASSDPATSARAVYNEKLFF. For the CDR3, the DNA is TGTGCCAGCAGTGATCCAGCCACCTCCGCCAGGGCCGTTTACAATGAAAAACTGTTTTTT.

The chain recombines TRBV12-3 or TRBV12-4 with TRBJ1-1; D unresolved. CDR3 length equals 12 residues. V was trimmed by 5 bases and J by 2 bases, leaving 6 bases between them. The CDR3 DNA follows: TGTGCCAGCAGTAAATCAAACACTGAAGCTTTCTTT. Protein: CASSKSNTEAFF.

The J gene is TRBJ1-1, the V gene TRBV7-2, with D tentatively TRBD1 (5 bases). The ends were cut back, 7 bases at V and 3 bases at J, with 12 bases in the middle. This CDR3 has 13 residues. CDR1 is SGHTA and CDR2 is FQGNSA in the germline V gene. The CDR3 DNA is TGTGCCAGCACCCCGACAGCCTACACTGAAGCTTTCTTT. It is translated as CASTPTAYTEAFF.

The chain is built from TRBV29-1 and TRBJ1-1; D is uncertain. The V gene lost 4 bases and the J gene lost 1 base, with 22 bases spanning the gap. The CDR3 covers 17 residues. Looked up from germline, CDR1 is SQVTM and CDR2 is ANQGSEA. CDR3 residues: CSVVKTTLWPWNTEAFF. The CDR3 DNA is TGCAGCGTTGTAAAAACGACACTCTGGCCGTGGAACACTGAAGCTTTCTTT.

CDR3 in DNA: TGCGCCAGCAGCCAAGATGTCAGGCCCGAGACCCAGTACTTC. Its protein product is CASSQDVRPETQYF. The chain carries TRBV4-1 and TRBJ2-5; D is uncertain. Trimming shortened V by 0 bases and J by 5 bases, and 10 bases separated the two germline ends. CDR3 size: 14 residues. Germline-derived CDR1 and CDR2 are MGHRA and YSYEKL.

The rearrangement uses TRBV5-1 and TRBJ1-5; D ambiguous. The CDR3 covers 15 residues. Germline V CDR1 and CDR2: SGHRS, YFSETQ. V gave up 0 bases and J gave up 0 bases, with 7 bases separating them. The DNA of the CDR3 is TGCGCCAGCAGCTTGGACAATCCTAGCAATCAGCCCCAGCATTTT. It codes for CASSLDNPSNQPQHF.

The chain employs TRBV7-7 and TRBJ2-5; D ambiguous. CDR1 is SSHAT, CDR2 FNYEAQ, per germline (reference sequence). Trimming took off 5 bases at V and 0 bases at J, with 10 bases between the two ends. The CDR3 sequence is 14 residues long. CDR3 nucleotide sequence: TGTGCCAGCAGCCCACAGTTGGACCAAGAGACCCAGTACTTC. Protein sequence: CASSPQLDQETQYF.

In its sample, this clone was seen once. The V and J genes are TRBV19 and TRBJ1-5; no definite D call. The CDR3 has 17 residues. The germline V gene has CDR1 LNHDA and CDR2 SQIVND (reference sequence). Trimming pared 7 bases from V and 7 bases from J, leaving 26 bases between. CDR3 bases: TGTGCCAGTACCATGGGTTTTTGGGCGCGCATATGGCAGCCCCAGCATTTT. It codes for CASTMGFWARIWQPQHF.

The gene calls are TRBV6-7 and TRBJ2-7; 10 nucleotides align to TRBD1. TRBV6-7 is an ORF for which the function is uncertain. V shed 5 bases, J shed 5 bases, and the junction held 6 bases outside the gene matches. There are 14 residues in the CDR3. The CDR3 DNA reads as TGTGCCAGCAGTAGAGACAGGGGGCTCCACGAGCAGTACTTC. It codes for CASSRDRGLHEQYF.

V and J are TRBV9 and TRBJ2-6, with D uncertain. This CDR3 spans 16 amino acids. Between the trimmed V and J ends, which lost 4 bases and 0 bases, there was a span of 11 bases. Per germline, CDR1 SGDLS and CDR2 YYNGEE. DNA of the CDR3: TGTGCCAGCAGCCCCTCCCGCTACTCTGGGGCCAACGTCCTGACTTTC. Its translation is CASSPSRYSGANVLTF.

V is TRBV19 and J is TRBJ1-2, with D perhaps matching TRBD1 (6 bases). CDR1 is LNHDA, CDR2 SQIVND, per germline (reference sequence). V dropped 7 bases and J dropped 3 bases, with 15 bases sitting between them. The CDR3 is 14 residues long. The CDR3 spells CASTIPGVHYGYTF. The DNA of the CDR3 is TGTGCCAGTACCATACCAGGGGTACACTATGGCTACACCTTC.

The V gene is TRBV5-1, the J gene TRBJ2-1, with 9 bases aligning to TRBD1. CDR3 length: 16 amino acids. Trimming removed 4 bases from V and 7 bases from J; junction bases left unmatched: 12. Germline V gene lookup returns CDR1 SGHRS and CDR2 YFSETQ. DNA for the CDR3: TGCGCCAGCAGCGACCCGACAGGGGGTTTCCTGAATGAGCAGTTCTTC. It yields the protein CASSDPTGGFLNEQFF.

The chain joins TRBV7-2 to TRBJ1-2, with D tentatively TRBD1 (5 bases). Per the germline V gene, CDR1 is SGHTA and CDR2 is FQGNSA. The length of the CDR3 is 13 residues. The V and J ends lost 8 bases and 2 bases respectively, with 12 bases between them. CDR3 nucleotides: TGTGCCAGCGATAGGGGCAGGAACTATGGCTACACCTTC. Amino acids: CASDRGRNYGYTF.

This clone has just one count. The rearrangement joins TRBV29-1 to TRBJ1-5; D is perhaps TRBD1 (5 bases). The CDR3 length is 12 residues. The germline V gene has CDR1 SQVTM and CDR2 ANQGSEA. V gave up 5 bases and J gave up 4 bases, with 9 bases separating them. CDR3 sequence (DNA): TGCAGCGTTAAGGGGCCGAATCAGCCCCAGCATTTT. It translates to CSVKGPNQPQHF.

The chain recombines TRBV5-8 with TRBJ1-3, with 10 bases lining up with TRBD1. The germline V gene encodes CDR1 SGHTS and CDR2 YDEGEE. V lost 4 bases to trimming and J lost 4 bases; unmatched junction nucleotides: 8. The CDR3 loop spans 16 amino acids. The CDR3 is CASSPSGQGGGNTIYF. In DNA, the CDR3 is TGTGCCAGCAGCCCCTCTGGACAGGGGGGAGGAAACACCATATATTTT.

The chain combines TRBV5-1 with TRBJ2-1, with 11 bases that match TRBD1. The CDR3 runs to 15 residues. CDR1 and CDR2 (germline): SGHRS, YFSETQ. The V segment lost 1 base and the J segment 8 bases; nucleotides outside the gene matches: 5. The CDR3 nucleotides read TGCGCCAGCAGCTTGATGAGGGACAGGGGGGATGAGCAGTTCTTC. This encodes CASSLMRDRGDEQFF.